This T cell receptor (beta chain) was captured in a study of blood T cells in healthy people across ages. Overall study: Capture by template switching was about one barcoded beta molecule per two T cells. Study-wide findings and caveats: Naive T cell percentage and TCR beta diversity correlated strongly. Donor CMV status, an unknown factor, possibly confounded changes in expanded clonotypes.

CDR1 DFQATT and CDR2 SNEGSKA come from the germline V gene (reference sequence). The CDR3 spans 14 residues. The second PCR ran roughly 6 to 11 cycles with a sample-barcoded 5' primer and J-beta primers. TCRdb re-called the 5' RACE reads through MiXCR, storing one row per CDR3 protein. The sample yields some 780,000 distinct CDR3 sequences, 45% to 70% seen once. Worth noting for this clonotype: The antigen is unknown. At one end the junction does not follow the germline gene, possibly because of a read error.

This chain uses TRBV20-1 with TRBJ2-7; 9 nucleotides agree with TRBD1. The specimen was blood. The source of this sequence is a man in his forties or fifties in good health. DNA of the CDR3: TGCAGTGCAAACAGGGACAGGGTCATCTACGGGCAGTACTTC. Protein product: CSANRDRVIYGQYF.